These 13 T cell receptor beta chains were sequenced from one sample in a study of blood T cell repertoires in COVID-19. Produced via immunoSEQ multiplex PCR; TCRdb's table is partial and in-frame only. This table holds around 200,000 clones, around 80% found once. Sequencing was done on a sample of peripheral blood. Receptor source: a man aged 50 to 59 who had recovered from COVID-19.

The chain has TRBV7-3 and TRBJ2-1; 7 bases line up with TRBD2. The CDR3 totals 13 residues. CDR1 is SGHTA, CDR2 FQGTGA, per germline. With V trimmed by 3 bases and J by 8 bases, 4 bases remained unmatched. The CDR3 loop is CASSFWGGDEQFF. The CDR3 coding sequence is TGTGCCAGCAGCTTCTGGGGGGGTGATGAGCAGTTCTTC.

The CDR3 DNA is TGTGCCAGCAGACCTGGACAGGGAAGAATCTCACCCCTCCACTTT. Translated, it gives CASRPGQGRISPLHF. The chain recombines TRBV27 with TRBJ1-6; TRBD1 matches at 8 bases. The CDR3 is made up of 15 amino acids. Trimming took 6 bases from V and 10 from J; bases not matched to a gene: 11. Germline V gene sequence: CDR1 MNHEY, CDR2 SMNVEV (reference sequence).

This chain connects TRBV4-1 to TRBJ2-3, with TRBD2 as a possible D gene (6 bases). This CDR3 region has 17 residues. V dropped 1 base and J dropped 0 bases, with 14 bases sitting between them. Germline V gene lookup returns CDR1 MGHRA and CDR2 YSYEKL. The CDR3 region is CASSQVSLASSTDTQYF. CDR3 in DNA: TGCGCCAGCAGCCAAGTGTCACTAGCTTCTAGCACAGATACGCAGTATTTT.

Here the CDR3 DNA reads TGTGCCAGCAGTTCTGGTGGAGGGTTTGGACAGGGGTTTCATTACGAGCAGTACTTC. Encoded protein: CASSSGGGFGQGFHYEQYF. The chain has TRBV28 and TRBJ2-7; 9 bases are shared with TRBD1. CDR1 MDHEN and CDR2 SYDVKM come from the germline V gene. The trim removed 4 bases at V and 4 bases at J, leaving 20 bases unmatched. This CDR3 has 19 amino acids.

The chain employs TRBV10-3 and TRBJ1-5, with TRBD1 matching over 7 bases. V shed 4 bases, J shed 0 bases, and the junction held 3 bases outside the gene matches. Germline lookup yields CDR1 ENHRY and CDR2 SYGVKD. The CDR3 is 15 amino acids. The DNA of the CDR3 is TGTGCCATCAGTGCAGACAGGGCTAGCAATCAGCCCCAGCATTTT. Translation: CAISADRASNQPQHF.

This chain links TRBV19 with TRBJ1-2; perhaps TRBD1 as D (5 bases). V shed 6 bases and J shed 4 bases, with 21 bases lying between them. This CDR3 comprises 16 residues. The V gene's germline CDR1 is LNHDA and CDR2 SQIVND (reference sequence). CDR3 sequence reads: CASSKAGEVRAYGYTF. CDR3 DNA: TGTGCCAGTAGCAAAGCGGGGGAAGTCCGTGCCTATGGCTACACCTTC. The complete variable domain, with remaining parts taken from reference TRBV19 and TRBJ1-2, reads DGGITQSPKYLFRKEGQNVTLSCEQNLNHDAMYWYRQDPGQGLRLIYYSQIVNDFQKGDIAEGYSVSREKKESFPLTVTSAQKNPTAFYLCASSKAGEVRAYGYTFGSGTRLTVV.

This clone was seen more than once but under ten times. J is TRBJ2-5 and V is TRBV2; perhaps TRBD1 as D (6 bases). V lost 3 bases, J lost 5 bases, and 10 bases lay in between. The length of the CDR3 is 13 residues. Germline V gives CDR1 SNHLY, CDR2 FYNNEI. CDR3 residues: CASSDNRVETQYF. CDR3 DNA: TGTGCCAGCAGTGATAACAGGGTGGAGACCCAGTACTTC.

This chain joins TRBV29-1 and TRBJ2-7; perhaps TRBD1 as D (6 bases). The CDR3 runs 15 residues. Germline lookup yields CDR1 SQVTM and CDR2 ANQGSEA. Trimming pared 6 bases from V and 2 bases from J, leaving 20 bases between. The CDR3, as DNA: TGCAGCGTCCTCCGGACAGCGACGAAAACCTACGAGCAGTACTTC. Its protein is CSVLRTATKTYEQYF.

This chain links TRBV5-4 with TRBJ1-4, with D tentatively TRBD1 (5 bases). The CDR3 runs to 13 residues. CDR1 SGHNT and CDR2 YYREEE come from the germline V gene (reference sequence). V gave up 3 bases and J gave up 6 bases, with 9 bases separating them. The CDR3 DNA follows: TGTGCCAGCAGCTCAGACAGTTATGAAAAACTGTTTTTT. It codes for CASSSDSYEKLFF.

The CDR3 DNA reads as TGTGCCAGTAGGAGCGAGACAGGGAATCAGCCCCAGCATTTT. Translation: CASRSETGNQPQHF. The chain has TRBV19 and TRBJ1-5; 7 nucleotides match TRBD1. The CDR3 has 14 residues. CDR1 and CDR2 from the germline V gene are LNHDA and SQIVND (reference sequence). V lost 6 bases and J lost 4; bases outside the gene matches: 6.

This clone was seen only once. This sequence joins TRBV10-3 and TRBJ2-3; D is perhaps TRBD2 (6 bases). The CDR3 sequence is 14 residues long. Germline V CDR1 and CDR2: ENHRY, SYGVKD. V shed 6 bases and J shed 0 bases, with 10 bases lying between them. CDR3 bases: TGTGCCATCAGGGCCGGGACTAGCACAGATACGCAGTATTTT. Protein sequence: CAIRAGTSTDTQYF.

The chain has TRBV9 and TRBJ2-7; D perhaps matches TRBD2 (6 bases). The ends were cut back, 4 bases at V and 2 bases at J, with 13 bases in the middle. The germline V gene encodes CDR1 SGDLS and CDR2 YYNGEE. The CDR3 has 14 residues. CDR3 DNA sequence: TGTGCCAGCAGCCCCATGGCTAGCGCCTACGAGCAGTACTTC. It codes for CASSPMASAYEQYF.

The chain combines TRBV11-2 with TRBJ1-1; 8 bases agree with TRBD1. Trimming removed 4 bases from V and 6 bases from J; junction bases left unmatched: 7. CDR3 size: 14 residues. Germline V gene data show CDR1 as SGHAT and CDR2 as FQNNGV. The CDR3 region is CASSSPDRAAEAFF. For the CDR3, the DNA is TGTGCCAGCAGCTCCCCGGACAGGGCCGCTGAAGCTTTCTTT.